Listed below are T cell receptor beta chains from one sample, sequenced in a study of T cell responses to AZD1222 COVID-19 vaccine. Method: immunoSEQ multiplex PCR; TCRdb's copy keeps in-frame clones and lacks some. The sample consists of about 130,000 clones, 70% to 90% of them appearing once. The sequenced sample was peripheral blood, obtained on day 0 of AZD1222 vaccination. The source is an adult in good health. Each CDR3 is given with its conserved first and last residue. Fields, in order: clone size, J gene, D gene, V gene, CDR3 DNA, CDR3 protein. A D gene is named only where the DNA matches it firmly. Where a row states a size, it is once, few, many or the class of an expanded clone; other rows omit it.

size: -; J: TRBJ1-1; D: -; V: TRBV5-6; DNA: TGTGCCAGCAGCTTGACGCACGGACCCCGGGACACTGAAGCTTTCTTT; CDR3: CASSLTHGPRDTEAFF
size: -; J: TRBJ1-1; D: -; V: TRBV12-3/TRBV12-4; DNA: TGTGCCAGCAGTTTTCAGGGGCTAACTGAAGCTTTCTTT; CDR3: CASSFQGLTEAFF
size: -; J: TRBJ2-7; D: TRBD2; V: TRBV10-3; DNA: TGTGCCATCAGTGGACTAGCGGGAGTTCGGGAGCAGTACTTC; CDR3: CAISGLAGVREQYF
size: -; J: TRBJ1-6; D: TRBD1; V: TRBV9; DNA: TGTGCCAGCAGCGCGATTGGACAGGGAGACTCACCCCTCCACTTT; CDR3: CASSAIGQGDSPLHF
size: -; J: TRBJ1-1; D: -; V: TRBV12-1; DNA: TGTGCCAGCAGCTTTCTTCCTTTCGTGGGTGAAGCTTTCTTT; CDR3: CASSFLPFVGEAFF
size: -; J: TRBJ2-1; D: TRBD1; V: TRBV30; DNA: TGTGCCTGGAGTGCCAGCCGGGACAGGGGATACAATGAGCAGTTCTTC; CDR3: CAWSASRDRGYNEQFF
size: -; J: TRBJ2-7; D: TRBD1; V: TRBV7-9; DNA: TGTGCCAGCAGCGAATCCGGGACAGGGGTTAACGAGCAGTACTTC; CDR3: CASSESGTGVNEQYF
size: -; J: TRBJ2-3; D: -; V: TRBV27; DNA: TGTGCCAGCAGGGGTCATGAACCTACGCAGTATTTT; CDR3: CASRGHEPTQYF
size: -; J: TRBJ1-2; D: TRBD1; V: TRBV7-9; DNA: TGTGCCAGCAGCTATTGGCTTGCGACAGGGGTAACGTATGGCTACACCTTC; CDR3: CASSYWLATGVTYGYTF
size: -; J: TRBJ2-4; D: -; V: TRBV11-2; DNA: TGTGCCAGCAGCTCAGCGGTACTCAAAAACATTCAGTACTTC; CDR3: CASSSAVLKNIQYF
size: -; J: TRBJ2-3; D: TRBD2; V: TRBV14; DNA: TGTGCCAGCAGCCAAGATCCCGCGGCTAGCGGGAGGGGCAGTTACACAGATACGCAGTATTTT; CDR3: CASSQDPAASGRGSYTDTQYF
size: once; J: TRBJ1-5; D: TRBD1; V: TRBV11-2; DNA: TGTGCCAGCAGCCCGACAGGGGTTAGCAATCAGCCCCAGCATTTT; CDR3: CASSPTGVSNQPQHF
size: -; J: TRBJ2-3; D: TRBD1; V: TRBV10-2; DNA: TGCGCCACCAGGATAAGGGGACAGGGGCCAGATACGCAGTATTTT; CDR3: CATRIRGQGPDTQYF
size: -; J: TRBJ2-2; D: TRBD2; V: TRBV24-1; DNA: TGTGCCACCAGTGATTTAGGGCTAGCGGGAGGCCAGAACACCGGGGAGCTGTTTTTT; CDR3: CATSDLGLAGGQNTGELFF
size: -; J: TRBJ1-2; D: -; V: TRBV24-1; DNA: TGTGCCACTTCGGAGGGGCCAAGCCACTATGGCTACACCTTC; CDR3: CATSEGPSHYGYTF
size: -; J: TRBJ2-7; D: -; V: TRBV21-1; DNA: TGTGCCAGCAGCGCCCCTACGAACAACGGGCAGTACTTC; CDR3: CASSAPTNNGQYF
size: -; J: TRBJ2-3; D: -; V: TRBV7-2; DNA: TGTGCCAGCACCCTAGTTCGGGCAGATACGCAGTATTTT; CDR3: CASTLVRADTQYF
size: -; J: TRBJ1-3; D: -; V: TRBV27; DNA: TGTGCCAGCAGTACAGGTCTTTCTGGAAACACCATATATTTT; CDR3: CASSTGLSGNTIYF
size: -; J: TRBJ2-7; D: TRBD2; V: TRBV3-1/TRBV3-2; DNA: TGTGCCAGCAGCCGGGAGGGACTAGCCTCCTACGAGCAGTACTTC; CDR3: CASSREGLASYEQYF
size: -; J: TRBJ1-2; D: -; V: TRBV14; DNA: TGTGCCAGCAGCCAATTTAATGGCTACACCTTC; CDR3: CASSQFNGYTF
size: -; J: TRBJ2-7; D: TRBD2; V: TRBV7-2; DNA: TGTGCCAGCAGCTTAACCCGAAGCGGGGGTGCCTACGAGCAGTACTTC; CDR3: CASSLTRSGGAYEQYF
size: -; J: TRBJ1-5; D: TRBD1; V: TRBV2; DNA: TGTGCCAGCAGTAGGGACAGTCCCTCCAATCAGCCCCAGCATTTT; CDR3: CASSRDSPSNQPQHF
size: -; J: TRBJ2-3; D: -; V: TRBV4-1; DNA: TGCGCCAGCAGCCCAGGATCTTCAGGACTCAGGCAGTATTTT; CDR3: CASSPGSSGLRQYF
size: -; J: TRBJ1-1; D: -; V: TRBV7-9; DNA: TGTGCCAGCAGCTTGCAGTTCGTGAACACTGAAGCTTTCTTT; CDR3: CASSLQFVNTEAFF
size: many; J: TRBJ1-4; D: -; V: TRBV9; DNA: TGTGCCAGCAGCCCGACCGGGACCGGTGAAAAACTGTTTTTT; CDR3: CASSPTGTGEKLFF
size: few; J: TRBJ2-6; D: -; V: TRBV2; DNA: TGTGCCAGCACCCGACTGAGCTCTGGGGCCAACGTCCTGACTTTC; CDR3: CASTRLSSGANVLTF
size: -; J: TRBJ2-7; D: TRBD1; V: TRBV19; DNA: TGTGCCACCAGGGACAGGAGCTCCTACGAGCAGTACTTC; CDR3: CATRDRSSYEQYF
size: -; J: TRBJ2-1; D: -; V: TRBV2; DNA: TGTGCCAGCAGCCTCGGAGGCGGGGCCTACAATGAGCAGTTCTTC; CDR3: CASSLGGGAYNEQFF
size: -; J: TRBJ1-6; D: -; V: TRBV28; DNA: TGTGCCAGCAGTTTGGGTGGTGGGCAGGTTAATTCACCCCTCCACTTT; CDR3: CASSLGGGQVNSPLHF
size: -; J: TRBJ2-3; D: TRBD2; V: TRBV29-1; DNA: TGCAGCGTTGACCTCGCGGGGGGTACAGATACGCAGTATTTT; CDR3: CSVDLAGGTDTQYF
size: few; J: TRBJ2-5; D: -; V: TRBV6-5; DNA: TGTGCCAGCAGTCCCTCAGGACGGGGGACCCAGTACTTC; CDR3: CASSPSGRGTQYF
size: -; J: TRBJ1-2; D: -; V: TRBV19; DNA: TGTGCCAGTAGTATGGCGGTACGGGGCTATGGCTACACCTTC; CDR3: CASSMAVRGYGYTF
size: -; J: TRBJ2-1; D: -; V: TRBV5-6; DNA: TGTGCCAGCAGCACTCGCCTAGAGTACAATGAGCAGTTCTTC; CDR3: CASSTRLEYNEQFF
size: -; J: TRBJ1-2; D: -; V: TRBV6-5; DNA: TGTGCCAGCAGCAAAACACCGACCAGCTATGGCTACACCTTC; CDR3: CASSKTPTSYGYTF
size: -; J: TRBJ1-6; D: -; V: TRBV30; DNA: TGTGCCTGGAGGGACAGCTCCTATAATTCACCCCTCCACTTT; CDR3: CAWRDSSYNSPLHF
size: -; J: TRBJ2-1; D: TRBD2; V: TRBV14; DNA: TGTGCCAGCAGCATTCGCACAGGCCTAGCGGGGGGGCATGAGCAGTTCTTC; CDR3: CASSIRTGLAGGHEQFF
size: -; J: TRBJ1-6; D: TRBD1; V: TRBV15; DNA: TGTGCCACCAGCAGAGGGAGGGACAGGAACAATTCACCCCTCCACTTT; CDR3: CATSRGRDRNNSPLHF
size: -; J: TRBJ2-1; D: -; V: TRBV24-1; DNA: TGTGCCACCAGTGATTCGGACGTCCGCCGGTTCTTC; CDR3: CATSDSDVRRFF
size: -; J: TRBJ1-2; D: -; V: TRBV7-8; DNA: TGTGCCAGCAGCTTGACAGTCTATGGCTACACCTTC; CDR3: CASSLTVYGYTF
size: -; J: TRBJ2-3; D: TRBD2; V: TRBV19; DNA: TGTGCCAGCGGGAGGGCGACAGATACGCAGTATTTT; CDR3: CASGRATDTQYF
size: -; J: TRBJ1-4; D: -; V: TRBV11-2; DNA: TGTGCCAGCAGCTTAGGACGGACGGCCGAAAAACTGTTTTTT; CDR3: CASSLGRTAEKLFF
size: once; J: TRBJ1-5; D: TRBD1; V: TRBV18; DNA: TGTGCCACCCGACCCCAACAGGGGAATGAGCCCCAGCATTTT; CDR3: CATRPQQGNEPQHF
size: -; J: TRBJ1-2; D: TRBD1; V: TRBV28; DNA: TGTGCCAGCAGTTCCCCATCATCAGGACAGGGTGGGTATGGCTACACCTTC; CDR3: CASSSPSSGQGGYGYTF
size: -; J: TRBJ2-1; D: -; V: TRBV5-1; DNA: TGCGCCAGCAGCCATGTGGGGACAAGCCCCAATGAGCAGTTCTTC; CDR3: CASSHVGTSPNEQFF